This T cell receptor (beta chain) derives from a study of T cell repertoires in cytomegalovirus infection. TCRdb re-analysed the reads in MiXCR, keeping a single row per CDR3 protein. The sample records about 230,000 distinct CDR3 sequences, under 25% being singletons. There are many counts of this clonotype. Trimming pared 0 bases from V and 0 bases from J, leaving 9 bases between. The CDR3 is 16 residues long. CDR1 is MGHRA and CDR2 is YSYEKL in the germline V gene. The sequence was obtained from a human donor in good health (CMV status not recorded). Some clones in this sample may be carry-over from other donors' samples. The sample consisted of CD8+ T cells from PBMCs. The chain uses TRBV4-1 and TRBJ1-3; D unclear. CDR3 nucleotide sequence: TGCGCCAGCAGCCAAGATCTTCACAGCTCTGGAAACACCATATATTTT. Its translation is CASSQDLHSSGNTIYF.